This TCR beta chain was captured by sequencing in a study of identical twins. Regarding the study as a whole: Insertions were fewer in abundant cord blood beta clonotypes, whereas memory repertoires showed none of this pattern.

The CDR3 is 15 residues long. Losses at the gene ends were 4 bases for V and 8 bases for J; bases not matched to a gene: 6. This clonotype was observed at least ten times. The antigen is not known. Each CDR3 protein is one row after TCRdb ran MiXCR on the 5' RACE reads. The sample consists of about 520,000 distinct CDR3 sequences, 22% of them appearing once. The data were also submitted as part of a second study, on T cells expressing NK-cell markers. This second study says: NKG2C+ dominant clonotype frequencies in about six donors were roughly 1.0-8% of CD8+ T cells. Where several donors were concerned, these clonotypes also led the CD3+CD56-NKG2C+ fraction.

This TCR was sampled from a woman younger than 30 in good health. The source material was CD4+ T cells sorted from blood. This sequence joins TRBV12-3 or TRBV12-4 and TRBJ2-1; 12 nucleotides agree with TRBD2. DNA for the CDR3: TGTGCCAGCAGTTCTAGCGGGAGGGCCCTGGATGAGCAGTTCTTC. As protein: CASSSSGRALDEQFF.